These 17 T cell receptor beta chains were all obtained from the same sample, sequenced in a study of shared clonotypes between healthy human individuals. Produced via immunoSEQ multiplex PCR; TCRdb's table is partial and in-frame only. The sample gives some 2,000,000 clones, 90% to 96% of which show up once; more than 0.1% is in the top ten. Sample: naive CD4+ T cells sorted from blood. Regarding subset: CD45RA+ positively selected. The receptors originated from a young man in good health.

This chain connects TRBV30 to TRBJ1-2, with a tentative D call TRBD1 (6 bases). The CDR3 consists of 15 residues. Germline CDR1 reads GTSNPN; CDR2 reads SVGIG (reference sequence). V was pared by 5 bases and J by 8 bases, with 24 bases between. The CDR3 DNA follows: TGTGCCTGGTACGCGCCCAGGGGCGGATTGTGGGGCTACACCTTC. It translates to CAWYAPRGGLWGYTF.

With respect to this clone: Different DNA sequences within this sample yield the same CDR3. J is TRBJ1-2 and V is TRBV7-9, with D possibly being TRBD1 (5 bases). The CDR3 loop spans 13 amino acids. Germline CDR1 and CDR2: SEHNR and FQNEAQ (reference sequence). The germline V and J ends were trimmed by 5 bases and 4 bases, with 11 bases remaining between them. The CDR3 here is CASSPRDLYGYTF. The CDR3 DNA reads as TGTGCCAGCAGCCCCCGGGACCTCTATGGCTACACCTTC. Combining the CDR3 with reference TRBV7-9 and TRBJ1-2 gives the whole variable domain DTGVSQNPRHKITKRGQNVTFRCDPISEHNRLYWYRQTLGQGPEFLTYFQNEAQLEKSRLLSDRFSAERPKGSFSTLEIQRTEQGDSAMYLCASSPRDLYGYTFGSGTRLTVV.

The V gene is TRBV25-1, the J gene TRBJ2-1; a weak D match, TRBD2 (5 bases). Trimming took 1 base from V and 1 from J, leaving 8 bases between them. CDR3 size: 15 residues. Germline V gene data show CDR1 as MGHDK and CDR2 as SYGVNS. CDR3 in amino acids: CASSESGVSYNEQFF. CDR3 sequence (DNA): TGTGCCAGCAGTGAATCCGGGGTATCCTACAATGAGCAGTTCTTC.

The chain has TRBV5-1 and TRBJ2-5; either TRBD1 or TRBD2 may supply D (5 bases each). Germline V gene lookup returns CDR1 SGHRS and CDR2 YFSETQ. With 1 base removed from V and 2 bases from J, the gap between germline ends came to 12 bases. The CDR3 is made up of 15 amino acids. The CDR3 DNA is TGCGCCAGCAGCTTGATAACGGGACCACAAGAGACCCAGTACTTC. Its protein product is CASSLITGPQETQYF.

The rearrangement links TRBV28 to TRBJ1-2; D uncertain. The germline CDR1 and CDR2 sequences are MDHEN and SYDVKM. This CDR3 is 16 amino acids long. Trimming took off 3 bases at V and 2 bases at J, with 16 bases between the two ends. The CDR3 bases are TGTGCCAGCAGTTTCCCCCCGGAGGTCACCAACTATGGCTACACCTTC. Its protein is CASSFPPEVTNYGYTF.

This chain links TRBV4-1 with TRBJ1-4; D unclear. CDR3 length equals 13 residues. The germline CDR1 and CDR2 sequences are MGHRA and YSYEKL. V lost 4 bases, J lost 5 bases, and 8 bases lay in between. The CDR3 region is CASSRSRNEKLFF. CDR3 nucleotides: TGCGCCAGCAGCCGCTCAAGGAATGAAAAACTGTTTTTT.

The genes are TRBV4-1 and TRBJ2-3; D may be TRBD1 (6 bases). V lost 0 bases and J 9 bases, leaving 13 bases between the germline ends. Germline lookup yields CDR1 MGHRA and CDR2 YSYEKL. This CDR3 spans 14 amino acids. DNA of the CDR3: TGCGCCAGCAGCCAAGAAAGGGGGTGGGTCACGCAGTATTTT. This gives the protein CASSQERGWVTQYF.

Here the CDR3 reads CASSYNSLGGYTF. The CDR3, as DNA: TGTGCCAGCAGTTACAATTCGCTAGGTGGCTACACCTTC. The gene calls are TRBV6-5 and TRBJ1-2; D not resolved. The CDR3 is 13 amino acids. Per germline, CDR1 MNHEY and CDR2 SVGAGI. V was pared by 2 bases and J by 7 bases, with 11 bases between.

The rearrangement uses TRBV27 and TRBJ1-2, with D perhaps matching TRBD1 (5 bases). Trimming left V 5 bases short and J 8 bases short, with 12 bases between. This CDR3 region has 12 residues. Germline-derived CDR1 and CDR2 are MNHEY and SMNVEV (reference sequence). Here the CDR3 reads CASSAYQGGYTF. CDR3 DNA sequence: TGTGCCAGCAGTGCCTACCAGGGAGGCTACACCTTC.

V gene TRBV19 combines with J gene TRBJ1-3; the D gene is possibly TRBD1 (5 bases). The V end lost 5 bases, the J end lost 0 bases, and 14 bases lay between the germline ends. Germline V gene sequence: CDR1 LNHDA, CDR2 SQIVND (reference sequence). The CDR3 totals 16 residues. The CDR3 sequence: CASSFNTGASGNTIYF. The CDR3, as DNA: TGTGCCAGTAGTTTCAATACAGGTGCCTCTGGAAACACCATATATTTT. The complete variable domain, with remaining parts taken from reference TRBV19 and TRBJ1-3, reads DGGITQSPKYLFRKEGQNVTLSCEQNLNHDAMYWYRQDPGQGLRLIYYSQIVNDFQKGDIAEGYSVSREKKESFPLTVTSAQKNPTAFYLCASSFNTGASGNTIYFGEGSWLTVV.

The CDR3 protein is CAISPGFHEQYF. In nucleotides, the CDR3 is TGTGCCATTTCCCCAGGGTTCCACGAGCAGTACTTC. V is TRBV10-3 and J is TRBJ2-7, with D perhaps matching TRBD1 (5 bases). Trimming cost V 9 bases and J 5 bases, with 14 bases left between them. In germline, CDR1 is ENHRY, CDR2 SYGVKD. The length of the CDR3 is 12 residues.

The genes are TRBV2 and TRBJ1-2; 12 bases line up with TRBD1. Germline V gene sequence: CDR1 SNHLY, CDR2 FYNNEI. V shed 6 bases, J shed 11 bases, and the junction held 4 bases outside the gene matches. The length of the CDR3 is 12 residues. DNA of the CDR3: TGTGCCAGCAGAGGGACAGGGGGCCTTTACACCTTC. The encoded protein is CASRGTGGLYTF.

The chain employs TRBV27 and TRBJ1-2, with TRBD1 identical over 7 bases. The CDR3 runs 15 residues. J gave up 4 bases and V 2 bases, and 7 bases lay outside the gene matches. Germline V gene sequence: CDR1 MNHEY, CDR2 SMNVEV (reference sequence). This CDR3 is CASSLAKTGTYGYTF. In DNA form, the CDR3 reads TGTGCCAGCAGTTTAGCTAAGACAGGGACCTATGGCTACACCTTC.

The V gene is TRBV18, the J gene TRBJ2-5, with unresolved D. Germline V gene lookup returns CDR1 KGHSH and CDR2 LQKENI. V was trimmed by 5 bases and J by 1 base, leaving 2 bases between them. The CDR3 runs 11 residues. The CDR3 protein is CASSVQETQYF. The CDR3 DNA reads TGTGCCAGCTCAGTCCAAGAGACCCAGTACTTC.

The V and J genes are TRBV27 and TRBJ2-7; 10 nucleotides align to TRBD1. The germline V gene has CDR1 MNHEY and CDR2 SMNVEV (reference sequence). The length of the CDR3 is 15 residues. Trimming removed 8 bases from V and 7 bases from J; junction bases left unmatched: 14. CDR3 loop: CASGNKGTGVGEQYF. The CDR3 DNA follows: TGTGCCAGCGGGAACAAGGGGACAGGGGTGGGGGAGCAGTACTTC.

The J gene is TRBJ2-3, the V gene TRBV5-6; unclear D gene. Germline V lookup: CDR1 SGHDT, CDR2 YYEEEE. Trimming pared 4 bases from V and 6 bases from J, leaving 12 bases between. The CDR3 extends over 13 amino acids. The CDR3 spells CASSLGNPDTQYF. DNA of the CDR3: TGTGCCAGCAGCCTGGGGAACCCGGATACGCAGTATTTT.

The genes are TRBV6-6 and TRBJ2-1; D ambiguous. CDR3 length: 15 amino acids. CDR1 MNHNY and CDR2 SVGAGI come from the germline V gene (reference sequence). V was clipped by 8 bases and J by 0 bases, with 14 bases between them. The CDR3 nucleotides are TGTGCCAGCGTGGACGTAATGAGCTCCTACAATGAGCAGTTCTTC. Protein: CASVDVMSSYNEQFF.